Listed below are T cell receptor beta chains from one sample, sequenced in a study of shared clonotypes between healthy human individuals. Here immunoSEQ multiplex PCR was the method, and the copy in TCRdb shows in-frame clones only, minus some. The repertoire consists of about 480,000 clones, with approximately 79% occurring once and the leading ten covering roughly an eighth. Sequences were obtained from PBMCs. The receptors shown here come from a woman aged 40 to 50 in good health. Some clones in this sample may be carry-over from other donors' samples. The CDR3 runs from the conserved cysteine through the conserved F or W. Fields, in order: V gene, D gene, J gene, clone size, CDR3 DNA, CDR3 protein. D genes are given only for firm matches. Not every row has a clone size; where given, it reads once, few, many or a size class.

TRBV6-1	TRBD2	TRBJ2-7	-	TGTGCCAGCAGTGGATTTTCTAGCGGGTCCTACGAGCAGTACTTC	CASSGFSSGSYEQYF
TRBV14	-	TRBJ1-2	-	TGTGCCAGCAGCCAAGATAACAGAGTGTACACCTTC	CASSQDNRVYTF
TRBV7-2	-	TRBJ1-4	-	TGTGCCAGCAGCCCCGGACAGTCAACTAATGAAAAACTGTTTTTT	CASSPGQSTNEKLFF
TRBV19	-	TRBJ2-7	-	TGTGCCAGTAGGGACAGCTACGAGCAGTACTTC	CASRDSYEQYF
TRBV11-3	-	TRBJ2-3	-	TGTGCCAGCAGCCAACTGAGGTTCGGGAGCGCAGATACGCAGTATTTT	CASSQLRFGSADTQYF
TRBV11-1	-	TRBJ1-1	once	TGTGCCAGCAGCTCACCCCGTCGGGGGTTGAAGACTGAAGCTTTCTTT	CASSSPRRGLKTEAFF
TRBV7-9	TRBD2	TRBJ2-1	once	TGTGCCAGCAGCCCGCGGACTAGTTACTACAATGAGCAGTTCTTC	CASSPRTSYYNEQFF
TRBV28	TRBD1	TRBJ2-4	-	TGTGCCAGCAGTTTAACTGGACAGGTGGGGTTTTTGAACATTCAGTACTTC	CASSLTGQVGFLNIQYF
TRBV18	-	TRBJ1-2	few	TGTGCCAGCTCACCTGGAGACAAGCGGGGCTACACCTTC	CASSPGDKRGYTF
TRBV6-1	-	TRBJ1-2	-	TGTGCCAGCAGTGAAGTAATGCAAGAGGGCTATGGCTACACCTTC	CASSEVMQEGYGYTF
TRBV6-1	-	TRBJ1-4	-	TGTGCCAGCAGATGGGGCCCTAATGAAAAACTGTTTTTT	CASRWGPNEKLFF
TRBV11-2	-	TRBJ2-5	-	TGTGCCAGCAGCTTAGCAGGGTGGGAGACCCAGTACTTC	CASSLAGWETQYF
TRBV28	-	TRBJ2-3	-	TGTGCCAGCACTACCCTGGCGGAGGGCCCCACAGATACGCAGTATTTT	CASTTLAEGPTDTQYF
TRBV9	TRBD2	TRBJ2-6	many	TGTGCCAGCAGCGTGCAAGCGGGAGTCTCTGGGGCCAACGTCCTGACTTTC	CASSVQAGVSGANVLTF
TRBV7-9	TRBD2	TRBJ2-2	-	TGTGCCAGCAGCTTGGGTGCCGGACTAGCGGACACCGGGGAGCTGTTTTTT	CASSLGAGLADTGELFF
TRBV4-2	TRBD2	TRBJ2-3	-	TGTGCCAGCAGCCAAGGCACTAGCGCAGATACGCAGTATTTT	CASSQGTSADTQYF
TRBV10-3	-	TRBJ2-7	-	TGTGCCACGGGGTTTGGGGCCTACGAGCAGTACTTC	CATGFGAYEQYF
TRBV30	-	TRBJ2-6	few	TGTGCCTGGCAACGAACAGGGCGTCCAATATTTTCTGGGGCCAACGTCCTGACTTTC	CAWQRTGRPIFSGANVLTF
TRBV5-1	-	TRBJ2-7	-	TGCGCCAGCACCAACACACCCGGGGGCTCCTACGAGCAGTACTTC	CASTNTPGGSYEQYF
TRBV7-2	TRBD2	TRBJ2-3	-	TGTGCCAGCAGCTTAGCAGGTCTAGCGGGTAGGGTTACGCAGTATTTT	CASSLAGLAGRVTQYF
TRBV18	-	TRBJ2-7	-	TGTGCCAGCTCACTCTCCGACAACGAGCAGTACTTC	CASSLSDNEQYF
TRBV7-2	-	TRBJ2-3	once	TGTGCCAGCAGCTTATGGCTAGAGTATAGCGATACGCAGTATTTT	CASSLWLEYSDTQYF
TRBV5-1	-	TRBJ1-1	-	TGCGCCAGCAGCTTGGGGGGGTCGGCTGAAGCTTTCTTT	CASSLGGSAEAFF
TRBV7-9	-	TRBJ1-4	-	TGTGCCAGCAGCTCTGGACAGCTTAATGAAAAACTGTTTTTT	CASSSGQLNEKLFF
TRBV5-6	TRBD1	TRBJ1-2	-	TGTGCCAGCAGCGGGGGACAGGGCGGCTATGGCTACACCTTC	CASSGGQGGYGYTF
TRBV28	-	TRBJ1-3	-	TGTGCCAGCACCCCGGGAGGAAGGAGCTCTGGAAACACCATATATTTT	CASTPGGRSSGNTIYF
TRBV7-2	-	TRBJ2-1	-	TGTGCCAGCAGCCTGAGTGGGGGGATACACTACAATGAGCAGTTCTTC	CASSLSGGIHYNEQFF
TRBV30	-	TRBJ1-4	-	TGTGCCTGGAGTGTACCGACGGGCAGAATAAATGAAAAACTGTTTTTT	CAWSVPTGRINEKLFF
TRBV27	-	TRBJ1-3	-	TGTGCCAGCAGTTGGGGTAGGGGAAACACCATATATTTT	CASSWGRGNTIYF
TRBV21-1	-	TRBJ1-5	-	TGTGCCAGCAGCATCCTCAGGCAGGGGGCCCAAGTCAATCAGCCCCAGCATTTT	CASSILRQGAQVNQPQHF
TRBV9	TRBD2	TRBJ2-7	-	TGTGCCAGCAGGGCTAGCGGGATCCGTGAGCAGTACTTC	CASRASGIREQYF
TRBV5-3	TRBD1	TRBJ2-5	-	TGTGCCAGAAAGTCCCTCTCTACCACAGGGGGCACAGGAGAGACCCAGTACTTC	CARKSLSTTGGTGETQYF
TRBV29-1	TRBD1	TRBJ1-1	-	TGCAGCGCACGTGGACAGGTGAACACTGAAGCTTTCTTT	CSARGQVNTEAFF
TRBV5-1	TRBD1	TRBJ2-3	-	TGCGCCAGCAGCACTGGGACAGTACTAGATACGCAGTATTTT	CASSTGTVLDTQYF
TRBV29-1	-	TRBJ1-1	-	TGCAGCGTTGGAAAGGGCGGGGACACTGAAGCTTTCTTT	CSVGKGGDTEAFF
TRBV27	-	TRBJ1-1	-	TGTGCCAGCAGTTTAAGTCCCGGAGGCACTGAAGCTTTCTTT	CASSLSPGGTEAFF
TRBV7-8	-	TRBJ2-7	-	TGTGCCAGCAGCTTTCGCGCAGCGGGTACAGCTTTCCTCGACGAGCAGTACTTC	CASSFRAAGTAFLDEQYF
TRBV19	TRBD1	TRBJ1-5	once	TGTGCCAGTAGTGGGCAGGGGGGGACACCCCAGCATTTT	CASSGQGGTPQHF
TRBV10-1	-	TRBJ1-5	few	TGCGCCAGCAGTGAGGGCAGATATCAGCCCCAGCATTTT	CASSEGRYQPQHF
TRBV27	-	TRBJ1-2	-	TGTGCCAGCAGAACTGGACAGCCTCCGTCCTACACCTTC	CASRTGQPPSYTF
TRBV30	TRBD1	TRBJ1-5	-	TGTGCCTGGAGTGGGGCAGGGGGGAGTCGGTTGCCCTATCAGCCCCAGCATTTT	CAWSGAGGSRLPYQPQHF
TRBV9	TRBD2	TRBJ2-1	-	TGTGCCAGCAGCGTAGTGGCTAGCGGGTACAATGAGCAGTTCTTC	CASSVVASGYNEQFF
TRBV7-2	TRBD2	TRBJ2-7	-	TGTGCCAGCAGCTTAGTTACTAGCGGGACCTACGAGCAGTACTTC	CASSLVTSGTYEQYF
TRBV2	-	TRBJ2-2	-	TGTGCCAGCAGGGGGGTGTTGAACACCGGGGAGCTGTTTTTT	CASRGVLNTGELFF
TRBV6-1	-	TRBJ1-1	-	TGTGCCAGCATTGTAGGGGAAGCTTTCTTT	CASIVGEAFF
TRBV5-1	TRBD1	TRBJ2-7	-	TGCGCCAGCAGCTCACAGGGGGCTGTTTACGAGCAGTACTTC	CASSSQGAVYEQYF
TRBV9	TRBD1	TRBJ2-2	-	TGTGCCAGCAGCTCTCCGGGACAGGGGGGTATGGGGGAGCTGTTTTTT	CASSSPGQGGMGELFF